Shown below are 2 T cell receptor beta chains from a single sample sequenced in a study of technical replicates of blood from several donors. TCRdb's table, derived via immunoSEQ multiplex PCR, lists solely in-frame clones and lacks some. The table lists roughly 71,000 clones, around 95% of them singletons. Sequencing input: T cells isolated from PBMCs. Receptor source: a human donor in good health.

This chain connects TRBV6-5 to TRBJ2-1; D unclear. V shed 0 bases and J shed 9 bases, with 9 bases lying between them. From germline, CDR1 is MNHEY and CDR2 SVGAGI. This CDR3 is 13 amino acids long. CDR3 in amino acids: CASSYSFGSEQFF. The CDR3 nucleotides are TGTGCCAGCAGTTACTCGTTTGGCAGTGAGCAGTTCTTC.

In the case of this clone: The junction and the germline gene differ at one end; a read error may be behind it. J is TRBJ1-2 and V is TRBV4-1, with D possibly being TRBD1 (6 bases). CDR1 MGHRA and CDR2 YSYEKL come from the germline V gene. This CDR3 comprises 13 residues. The CDR3 nucleotides are TGCACCAGCAGCCACAGGGCCCGCTATGGCTACACCTTC. Translating gives CTSSHRARYGYTF.